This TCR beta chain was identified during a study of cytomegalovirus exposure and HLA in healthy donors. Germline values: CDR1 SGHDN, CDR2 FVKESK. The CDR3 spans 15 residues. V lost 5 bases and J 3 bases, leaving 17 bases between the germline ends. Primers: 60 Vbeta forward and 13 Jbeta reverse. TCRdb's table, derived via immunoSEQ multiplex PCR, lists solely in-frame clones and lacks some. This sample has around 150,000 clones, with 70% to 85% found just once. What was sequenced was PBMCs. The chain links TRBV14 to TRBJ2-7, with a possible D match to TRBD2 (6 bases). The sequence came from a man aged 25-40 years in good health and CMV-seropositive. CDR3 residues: CASSEGPSARYEQYF. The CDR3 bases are TGTGCCAGCAGCGAGGGGCCTAGCGCCCGCTACGAGCAGTACTTC.